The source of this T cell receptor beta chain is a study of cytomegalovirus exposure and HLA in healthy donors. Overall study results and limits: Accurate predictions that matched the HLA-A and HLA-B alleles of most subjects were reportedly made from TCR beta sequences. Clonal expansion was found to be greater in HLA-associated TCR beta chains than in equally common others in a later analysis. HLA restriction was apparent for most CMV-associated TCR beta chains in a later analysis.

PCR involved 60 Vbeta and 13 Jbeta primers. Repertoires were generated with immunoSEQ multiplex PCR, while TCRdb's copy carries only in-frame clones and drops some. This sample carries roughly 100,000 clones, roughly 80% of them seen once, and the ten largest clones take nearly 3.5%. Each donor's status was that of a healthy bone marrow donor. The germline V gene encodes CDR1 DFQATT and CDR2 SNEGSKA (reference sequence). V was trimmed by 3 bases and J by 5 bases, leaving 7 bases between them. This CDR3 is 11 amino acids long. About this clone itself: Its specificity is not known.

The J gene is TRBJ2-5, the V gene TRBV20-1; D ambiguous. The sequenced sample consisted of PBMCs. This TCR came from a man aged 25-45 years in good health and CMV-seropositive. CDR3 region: CSARPAETQYF. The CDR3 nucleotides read TGCAGTGCTAGGCCCGCGGAGACCCAGTACTTC.